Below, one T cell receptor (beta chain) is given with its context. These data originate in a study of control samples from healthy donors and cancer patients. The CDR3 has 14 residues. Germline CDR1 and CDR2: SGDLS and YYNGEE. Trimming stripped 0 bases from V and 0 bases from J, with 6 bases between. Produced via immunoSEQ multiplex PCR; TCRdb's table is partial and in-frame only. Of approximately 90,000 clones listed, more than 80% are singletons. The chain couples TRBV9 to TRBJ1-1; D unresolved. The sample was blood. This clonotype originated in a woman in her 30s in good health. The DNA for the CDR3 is TGTGCCAGCAGCGTAGGAGTGCTGAACACTGAAGCTTTCTTT. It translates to CASSVGVLNTEAFF. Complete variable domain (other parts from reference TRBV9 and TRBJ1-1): DSGVTQTPKHLITATGQRVTLRCSPRSGDLSVYWYQQSLDQGLQFLIQYYNGEERAKGNILERFSAQQFPDLHSELNLSSLELGDSALYFCASSVGVLNTEAFFGQGTRLTVV.